This record looks at one TCR beta chain sequence and its context. Its cognate antigen is unknown. The data were obtained in a study of T-cell memory formation after mild COVID-19. Study-level findings and limits: That cross-reactive memory joined was suggested by some responding clones appearing in pre-infection memory. Of the contracting clones, CD4+ ones lay mainly in CM and EM, and CD8+ ones in EMRA.

One entry per CDR3 protein results from TCRdb running MiXCR on the 5' RACE reads. The table shows fewer than 250,000 distinct CDR3 sequences, with about 17% occurring only once. CDR1 is SGHKS and CDR2 is YYEKEE in the germline V gene (reference sequence). The CDR3 sequence is 14 residues long. V trimming: 3 bases; J trimming: 4 bases; junction bases outside the gene matches: 5. The receptor was isolated from an adult woman who had mild COVID-19 (a few samples of this study predate the infection). Cell type and time point are not known. Sequencing was performed on PBMCs or a T cell subset sorted from them (not recorded which). V and J are TRBV5-5 and TRBJ1-2, with 8 bases matching TRBD1. In DNA, the CDR3 is TGTGCCAGCAGCTCGGACAGGGCTATCTATGGCTACACCTTC. Translation gives CASSSDRAIYGYTF.